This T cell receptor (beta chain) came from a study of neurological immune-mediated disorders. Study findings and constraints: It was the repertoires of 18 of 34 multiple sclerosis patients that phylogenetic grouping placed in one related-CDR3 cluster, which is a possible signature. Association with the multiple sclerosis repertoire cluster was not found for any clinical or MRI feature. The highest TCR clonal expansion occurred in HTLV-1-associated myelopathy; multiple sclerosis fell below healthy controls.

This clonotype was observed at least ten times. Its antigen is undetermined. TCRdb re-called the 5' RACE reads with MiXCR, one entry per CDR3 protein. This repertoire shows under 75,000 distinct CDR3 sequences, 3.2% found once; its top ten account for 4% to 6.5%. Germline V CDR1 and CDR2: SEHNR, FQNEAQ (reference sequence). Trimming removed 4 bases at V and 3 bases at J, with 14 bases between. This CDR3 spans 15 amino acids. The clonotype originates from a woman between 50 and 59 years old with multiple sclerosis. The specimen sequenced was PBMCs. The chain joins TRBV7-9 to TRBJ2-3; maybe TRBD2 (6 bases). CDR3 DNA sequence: TGTGCCAGCAGCTCCGGGACTGGGCAGACAGATACGCAGTATTTT. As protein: CASSSGTGQTDTQYF.